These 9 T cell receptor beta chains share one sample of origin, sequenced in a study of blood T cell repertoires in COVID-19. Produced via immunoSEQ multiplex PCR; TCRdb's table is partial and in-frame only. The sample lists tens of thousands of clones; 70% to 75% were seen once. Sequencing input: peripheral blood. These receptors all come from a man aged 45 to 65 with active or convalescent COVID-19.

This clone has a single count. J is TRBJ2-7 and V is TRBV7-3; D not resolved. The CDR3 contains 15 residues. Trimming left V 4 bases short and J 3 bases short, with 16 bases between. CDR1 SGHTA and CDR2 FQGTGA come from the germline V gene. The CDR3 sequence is CASSCRRLRVYEQYF. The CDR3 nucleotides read TGTGCCAGCAGCTGCCGGAGACTCAGAGTCTACGAGCAGTACTTC.

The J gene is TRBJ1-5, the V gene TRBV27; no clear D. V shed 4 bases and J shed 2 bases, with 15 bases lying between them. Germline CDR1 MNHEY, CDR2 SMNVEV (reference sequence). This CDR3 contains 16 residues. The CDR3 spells CASSSWSGEGNQPQHF. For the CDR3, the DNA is TGTGCCAGCAGTTCGTGGAGCGGGGAAGGCAATCAGCCCCAGCATTTT.

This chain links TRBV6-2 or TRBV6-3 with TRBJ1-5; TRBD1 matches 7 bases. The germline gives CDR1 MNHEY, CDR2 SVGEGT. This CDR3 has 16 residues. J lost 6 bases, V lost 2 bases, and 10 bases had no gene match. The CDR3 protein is CASSYRDSPGGQPQHF. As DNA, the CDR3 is TGTGCCAGCAGTTACCGGGACAGCCCCGGTGGTCAGCCCCAGCATTTT.

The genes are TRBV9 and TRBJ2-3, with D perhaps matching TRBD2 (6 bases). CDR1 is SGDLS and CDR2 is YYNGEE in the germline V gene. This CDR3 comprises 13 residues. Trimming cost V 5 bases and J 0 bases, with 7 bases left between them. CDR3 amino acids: CASRGGSTDTQYF. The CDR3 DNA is TGTGCCAGCAGGGGGGGTAGCACAGATACGCAGTATTTT.

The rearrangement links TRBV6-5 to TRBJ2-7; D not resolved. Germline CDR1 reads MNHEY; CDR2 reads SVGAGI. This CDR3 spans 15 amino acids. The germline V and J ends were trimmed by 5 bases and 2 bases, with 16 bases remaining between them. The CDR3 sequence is CASSHPGDRPYEQYF. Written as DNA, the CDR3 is TGTGCCAGCAGTCACCCGGGTGACCGGCCCTACGAGCAGTACTTC.

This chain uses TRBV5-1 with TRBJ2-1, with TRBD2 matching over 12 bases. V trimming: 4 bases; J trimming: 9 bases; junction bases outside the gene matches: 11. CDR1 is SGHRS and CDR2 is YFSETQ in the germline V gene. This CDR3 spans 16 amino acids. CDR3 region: CASSLRLAGGLGEQFF. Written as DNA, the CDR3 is TGCGCCAGCAGCCTGAGGCTAGCGGGGGGGCTGGGTGAGCAGTTCTTC. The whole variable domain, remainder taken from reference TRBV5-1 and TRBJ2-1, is KAGVTQTPRYLIKTRGQQVTLSCSPISGHRSVSWYQQTPGQGLQFLFEYFSETQRNKGNFPGRFSGRQFSNSRSEMNVSTLELGDSALYLCASSLRLAGGLGEQFFGPGTRLTVL.

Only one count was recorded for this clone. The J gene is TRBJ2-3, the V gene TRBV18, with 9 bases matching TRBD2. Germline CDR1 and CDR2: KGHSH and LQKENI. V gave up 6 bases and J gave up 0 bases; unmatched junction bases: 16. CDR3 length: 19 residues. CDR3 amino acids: CASSPMVPRGGLSTDTQYF. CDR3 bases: TGTGCCAGCTCTCCCATGGTCCCGCGGGGGGGCCTCAGCACAGATACGCAGTATTTT. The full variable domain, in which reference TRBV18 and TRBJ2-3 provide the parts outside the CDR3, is NAGVMQNPRHLVRRRGQEARLRCSPMKGHSHVYWYRQLPEEGLKFMVYLQKENIIDESGMPKERFSAEFPKEGPSILRIQQVVRGDSAAYFCASSPMVPRGGLSTDTQYFGPGTRLTVL.

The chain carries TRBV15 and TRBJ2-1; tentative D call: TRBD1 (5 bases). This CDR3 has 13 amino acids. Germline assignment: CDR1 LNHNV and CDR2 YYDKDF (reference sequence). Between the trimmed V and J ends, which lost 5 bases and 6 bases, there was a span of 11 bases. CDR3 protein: CATSPNRPNEQFF. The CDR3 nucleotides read TGTGCCACCAGCCCTAACAGGCCCAATGAGCAGTTCTTC.

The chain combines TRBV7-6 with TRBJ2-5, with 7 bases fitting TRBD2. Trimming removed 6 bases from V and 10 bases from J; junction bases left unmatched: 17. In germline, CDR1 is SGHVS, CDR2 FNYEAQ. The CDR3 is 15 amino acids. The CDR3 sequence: CASRLQRQTSGVQYF. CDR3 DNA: TGTGCCAGCAGGCTACAACGACAGACCAGCGGGGTCCAGTACTTC.